The rows below give T cell receptor beta chains drawn from one sample of a study of a mutant IDH1 vaccine in newly diagnosed glioma. The method was immunoSEQ multiplex PCR; TCRdb's version includes in-frame clones alone and lacks a portion of them. The sample contains tens of thousands of clones, 75% to 90% of which appear only once. What these receptors recognize is not known. The sequencing used PBMCs, collected from a glioma patient whose treatment included an IDH1 peptide vaccine. Receptor source: a woman aged 45-60 years with glioma. Each CDR3 is given without its conserved first and last residue.

j_call | v_call | cdr3_aa
TRBJ2-1 | TRBV4-2 | ASSQKNEQF
- | TRBV9 | ASSVGDRSYEQY
TRBJ1-1 | TRBV5-1 | ASSLEAAGAGTEAF
TRBJ1-1 | TRBV6-1 | ASSQWNTEAF
TRBJ2-5 | TRBV7-9 | ASAKNSGGPETQY
TRBJ2-1 | TRBV6-5 | ASSSIDRVPF
TRBJ2-1 | TRBV7-2 | ASSFSGKGYNEQF
TRBJ2-3 | TRBV5-4 | ASSSASGPDTQY
TRBJ1-2 | TRBV28 | ASRLRQGAYGYT
TRBJ2-2 | TRBV10-2 | ASSEGGGNTGELF
TRBJ2-7 | TRBV27 | ASSPGLSYEQY
TRBJ1-1 | TRBV29-1 | SVARATQDTEAF
TRBJ2-1 | TRBV9 | ASSGRLLAGEFNNEQF
TRBJ1-2 | TRBV6-1 | ASSSRDRGPDGYT
TRBJ2-1 | TRBV6-1 | ASGAFRSYNEQF
TRBJ2-1 | TRBV29-1 | SVEGGLAGRAKF
TRBJ1-1 | TRBV7-3 | ASSPKTGVGEAF
TRBJ2-1 | TRBV30 | AWERTSGWNEQF
TRBJ2-5 | TRBV5-6 | ASSLGGLAQETQY
TRBJ1-3 | TRBV13 | ASSPSPPGGNTIY
TRBJ2-3 | TRBV9 | ASSATSGRASDTQY
TRBJ1-1 | TRBV6-1 | ASRAGTGAEAF
TRBJ2-1 | TRBV5-1 | ASSLTRANEQF
TRBJ1-5 | TRBV27 | ASSLQGAPNQPQH
TRBJ1-1 | TRBV19 | ASRSTGNIGNTEAF
TRBJ2-5 | TRBV30 | AWSPAAAGTQY
TRBJ2-4 | TRBV7-8 | ASSYELSNIQY
TRBJ2-1 | TRBV5-5 | ASSLSGVENEQF
TRBJ2-3 | TRBV28 | ASEGVISDTQY
TRBJ2-1 | TRBV14 | ASSQEAGGYNEQF
TRBJ1-5 | TRBV23-1 | ASKGNQPQH
TRBJ2-7 | TRBV9 | ASSVEGTGAYEQY
TRBJ2-1 | TRBV9 | ASSVRGGQGGDNEQF
TRBJ2-2 | TRBV7-6 | ASSLKQGYGGELF
TRBJ1-1 | TRBV28 | ASSPPRSSGTEAF
TRBJ2-4 | TRBV28 | ASSPIDRKNIQY
TRBJ1-1 | TRBV2 | ASSETPGNTEAF
TRBJ1-4 | TRBV18 | ASSPLQGEKLF
TRBJ1-4 | TRBV9 | ASSMGTGLEKLF
TRBJ1-2 | TRBV7-2 | ASSLYGLGYT
TRBJ2-1 | TRBV2 | ASSSGLAGVDEQF
TRBJ2-1 | TRBV5-8 | ASSLVMRLYNEQF
TRBJ1-2 | TRBV7-8 | ASSPGQGAHYGYT
TRBJ2-7 | TRBV5-1 | ASSLEPQGEQY
TRBJ2-4 | TRBV28 | ASSWNLQGSKNIQY
TRBJ2-7 | TRBV7-9 | ASSLGQGIYYEQY
TRBJ2-3 | TRBV28 | ASRLSDTQY
TRBJ2-1 | TRBV5-5 | ASSLGAGGPNEQF